The rows below give T cell receptor beta chains drawn from one sample of a study of shared clonotypes between healthy human individuals. Repertoires were generated with immunoSEQ multiplex PCR, while TCRdb's copy carries only in-frame clones and drops some. The table includes about 2.4 million clones, approximately 90% detected once. Sequencing was carried out using naive CD4+ T cells sorted from blood. All receptors come from a man between 18 and 35 years old in good health. CDR3s include the opening cysteine and the closing phenylalanine or tryptophan. A D gene is named only where the DNA matches it firmly. Size is stated for part of the rows, as once, few or many counts, or as a class when the clone is expanded.

clone size	V gene	J gene	D gene	CDR3 DNA	CDR3 protein
NA	TRBV2	TRBJ1-2	TRBD1	TGTGCCAGCAGTGGCGGACAGGGCAGCTATGGCTACACCTTC	CASSGGQGSYGYTF
NA	TRBV2	TRBJ2-7	NA	TGTGCCAGCAGCGCTTTACGGGCTCCCGGCGGCGAGCAGTACTTC	CASSALRAPGGEQYF
NA	TRBV5-8	TRBJ2-6	NA	TGTGCCAGCAGCCCGGGACAATTCAGCTCTGGGGCCAACGTCCTGACTTTC	CASSPGQFSSGANVLTF
NA	TRBV7-2	TRBJ1-5	NA	TGTGCCAGCAGCCCTAGTGGGGGGGACAATCAGCCCCAGCATTTT	CASSPSGGDNQPQHF
NA	TRBV6-1	TRBJ1-3	NA	TGTGCCTCAATTGAGGGCCTCTCTGGAAACACCATATATTTT	CASIEGLSGNTIYF
few	TRBV16	TRBJ1-2	NA	TGTGCCAGCAGCGCCAGAGGACAGGGCTACACCTTC	CASSARGQGYTF
NA	TRBV25-1	TRBJ1-1	NA	TGTGCCAGCAAGTTGGACACTGAAGCTTTCTTT	CASKLDTEAFF
NA	TRBV30	TRBJ1-4	NA	TGTGCCTGGACCCGGTCCCCGGGGGAAAAACTGTTTTTT	CAWTRSPGEKLFF
NA	TRBV11-2	TRBJ2-3	NA	TGTGCCAGCAGCCCCCAGGTCCCAGGCACAGATACGCAGTATTTT	CASSPQVPGTDTQYF
NA	TRBV5-1	TRBJ2-2	TRBD2	TGCGCCAGCAGCTGGAGGGGACTAGCGGGGACTAACACCGGGGAGCTGTTTTTT	CASSWRGLAGTNTGELFF
NA	TRBV15	TRBJ2-5	TRBD2	TGTGCCACCAGCAGAGATAAGGCTAGCGGGACCCAAGAGACCCAGTACTTC	CATSRDKASGTQETQYF
NA	TRBV18	TRBJ2-5	NA	TGTGCCAGCTCACCACCAAGGGCTAGCGAACAAGAGACCCAGTACTTC	CASSPPRASEQETQYF
NA	TRBV19	TRBJ2-7	NA	TGTGCCAGTAGTGTCACTGGGACCTACGAGCAGTACTTC	CASSVTGTYEQYF
NA	TRBV18	TRBJ1-3	TRBD1	TGTGCCAGCTCAGTGGACAGGGGGCTTTCTGGAAACACCATATATTTT	CASSVDRGLSGNTIYF
NA	TRBV25-1	TRBJ2-5	NA	TGTGCCAGCAGTCGGGGCCTGCTGGAGACCCAGTACTTC	CASSRGLLETQYF
NA	TRBV19	TRBJ1-6	NA	TGTGCCAGTAGTTTGTTTGGCAGCACATTTAATTCACCCCTCCACTTT	CASSLFGSTFNSPLHF
NA	TRBV28	TRBJ1-1	NA	TGTGCCAGCAGTCCCAGGGGCCTACCGCTTGGTACTGAAGCTTTCTTT	CASSPRGLPLGTEAFF
NA	TRBV10-1	TRBJ2-2	NA	TGCGCCAGCAGTGAAAACGGGAGAAACGGGGAGCTGTTTTTT	CASSENGRNGELFF
once	TRBV5-6	TRBJ2-1	NA	TGTGCCAGCAGCCCCGGACAGTGGGTAAGCAATGAGCAGTTCTTC	CASSPGQWVSNEQFF
NA	TRBV19	TRBJ1-4	NA	TGTGCCAGCGAGGACAGAAGCGAAGAAAAACTGTTTTTT	CASEDRSEEKLFF
once	TRBV30	TRBJ1-6	TRBD1	TGTGCCGGGCAGGGGGCCCCGAATTCACCCCTCCACTTT	CAGQGAPNSPLHF
NA	TRBV5-6	TRBJ2-7	TRBD1	TGTGCCAGCAGCCCAGGGGTCAGGGGGCTCTGGGAGCAGTACTTC	CASSPGVRGLWEQYF
NA	TRBV6-5	TRBJ2-7	NA	TGTGCCAGCAGGGACAGAGGTCCCTACGAGCAGTACTTC	CASRDRGPYEQYF
NA	TRBV27	TRBJ2-3	NA	TGTGCCAGCAGTAGTTGGACAGTTCGCAGGGATACGCAGTATTTT	CASSSWTVRRDTQYF
NA	TRBV19	TRBJ1-6	NA	TGTGCCAGTAGTTCCCCCTCGGACCGGGGACGGTCACCCCTCCACTTT	CASSSPSDRGRSPLHF
NA	TRBV30	TRBJ2-7	NA	TGTGCCTGGAGATTGACGGGGGAGCAGTACTTC	CAWRLTGEQYF
NA	TRBV9	TRBJ2-7	NA	TGTGCCAGCAGCCCCCAAGCGGGTTCCTACGAGCAGTACTTC	CASSPQAGSYEQYF
NA	TRBV11-2	TRBJ1-2	NA	TGTGCCAGCAGCTTTCCGGGGGTTCAAAATGGCTACACCTTC	CASSFPGVQNGYTF